This T cell receptor beta chain emerged from a study of blood T cell repertoires in COVID-19. Study information: The origin of the acute and convalescent COVID-19 samples was the United States, Italy and Spain.

The CDR3 extends over 15 amino acids. Germline-derived CDR1 and CDR2 are MNHEY and SVGAGI. V was clipped by 8 bases and J by 8 bases, with 21 bases between them. TCRdb's copy holds only in-frame clones and misses some; the assay was immunoSEQ multiplex PCR. Of almost 400,000 clones in the sample, about 90% were seen once. The sequence derives from a woman aged 55-69 years with COVID-19, enrolled during active disease. The chain has TRBV6-5 and TRBJ1-4; perhaps TRBD1 as D (5 bases). Material: peripheral blood. The CDR3 nucleotides are TGTGCCAGCGGAGGGGCCCAGGGCCCTCGGGAAAAACTGTTTTTT. Translating gives CASGGAQGPREKLFF.